This T cell receptor (beta chain) emerged from a study of tumor-infiltrating lymphocytes in primary liver carcinoma. Total RNA (approximately 500 ng) served as template for TCR beta cDNA synthesis primed by a constant-region primer. Three nested multiplex PCR rounds, a slightly modified ARM-PCR, produced the libraries for TCR beta. The opening two PCR rounds, around 9 cycles each, paired TRBV1-TRBV30 forward primers with a C-beta reverse primer. TCRdb re-called the multiplex PCR reads through MiXCR, storing one row per CDR3 protein. The sample has some 320,000 distinct CDR3 sequences; roughly two thirds are singletons. RNA was extracted from whole blood without cell sorting, alongside germline DNA. The CDR3 contains 13 residues. From germline, CDR1 is MNHNS and CDR2 SASEGT.

The chain couples TRBV6-1 to TRBJ1-5, with a possible D match to TRBD1 (5 bases). The J call is in doubt because the DNA end fits TRBJ2-3 better. The sequencing input was peripheral blood. The clonotype originates from a man in his forties with primary liver carcinoma and hepatitis B virus infection. CDR3: CASKVSGSQPQYF. CDR3 nucleotides: TGTGCCAGTAAAGTATCAGGGTCTCAGCCCCAGTATTTT.